The 16 T cell receptor beta chains given below trace back to one sample, sequenced in a study of blood T cell repertoires in COVID-19. Using immunoSEQ multiplex PCR, the repertoire was profiled, and TCRdb retains in-frame clones only, with some absent. The sample includes 310,000 or so clones, roughly 87% seen only once; the top ten take around 9.3%. What was sequenced was PBMCs or T cells enriched from blood (not recorded which). The receptors were gathered from a woman younger than 30 who had recovered from COVID-19.

The chain carries TRBV15 and TRBJ1-3; weak D call: TRBD1 (5 bases). Germline loops: CDR1 LNHNV, CDR2 YYDKDF (reference sequence). The germline V and J ends were trimmed by 8 bases and 0 bases, with 17 bases remaining between them. The CDR3 extends over 16 amino acids. In nucleotides, the CDR3 is TGTGCCACCCTGGATGGGGCCAGAGGCTCTGGAAACACCATATATTTT. Translating it yields CATLDGARGSGNTIYF.

The gene calls are TRBV9 and TRBJ2-3; D might be TRBD1 (6 bases). Germline V gene data show CDR1 as SGDLS and CDR2 as YYNGEE. This CDR3 is built from 15 residues. Trimming stripped 0 bases from V and 5 bases from J, with 13 bases between. CDR3 DNA: TGTGCCAGCAGCGTAGGGGGGCTAGGGGTAGATACGCAGTATTTT. Its translation is CASSVGGLGVDTQYF.

This chain links TRBV28 with TRBJ2-7; 7 nucleotides match TRBD2. V shed 4 bases, J shed 8 bases, and the junction held 8 bases outside the gene matches. CDR1 MDHEN and CDR2 SYDVKM come from the germline V gene. The CDR3 spans 13 residues. The CDR3 coding sequence is TGTGCCAGCAGTTCCCCATTAGCGGGTAAGCAGTACTTC. It specifies CASSSPLAGKQYF.

V is TRBV7-9 and J is TRBJ1-2, with 7 nucleotides matching TRBD1. Losses at the gene ends were 5 bases for V and 6 bases for J; bases not matched to a gene: 9. The length of the CDR3 is 14 residues. Germline assignment: CDR1 SEHNR and CDR2 FQNEAQ (reference sequence). In DNA, the CDR3 is TGTGCCAGCAGCGGACAGGCAGTAGTCGATGGCTACACCTTC. It is translated as CASSGQAVVDGYTF.

The CDR3 DNA reads as TGCAGCCTAAGGACAGGGGGCGCGTTAACTACGCAGTATTTT. Translation: CSLRTGGALTTQYF. V and J are TRBV29-1 and TRBJ2-3, with 11 bases identical to TRBD1. V dropped 8 bases and J dropped 8; count of bases not matched to a gene: 12. In germline, CDR1 is SQVTM, CDR2 ANQGSEA. The CDR3 spans 14 residues.

The gene calls are TRBV10-3 and TRBJ1-1; 7 positions match TRBD1. The ends lost 6 bases at V and 3 bases at J; junction bases unmatched: 7. CDR3 length: 14 amino acids. Germline lookup yields CDR1 ENHRY and CDR2 SYGVKD. The CDR3 is CAISRDRAYTEAFF. The DNA of the CDR3 is TGTGCCATCAGCAGAGACAGGGCCTACACTGAAGCTTTCTTT.

The chain joins TRBV6-2 or TRBV6-3 to TRBJ1-1; TRBD1 might be the D (6 bases). V lost 5 bases and J lost 4, with 14 bases in between. CDR3 length: 14 residues. Germline V gene lookup returns CDR1 MNHEY and CDR2 SVGEGT. CDR3 sequence reads: CASSTRGAVTEAFF. The CDR3 DNA follows: TGTGCCAGCAGTACTCGGGGGGCGGTCACTGAAGCTTTCTTT.

The V gene is TRBV19, the J gene TRBJ2-7, with D possibly being TRBD1 (5 bases). This CDR3 is built from 14 residues. With 5 bases removed from V and 9 bases from J, the gap between germline ends came to 20 bases. Germline V lookup: CDR1 LNHDA, CDR2 SQIVND (reference sequence). CDR3 DNA: TGTGCCAGTAGTGCAAGGGCCGACAGAGACCGGCAGTACTTC. It specifies CASSARADRDRQYF.

This clone was seen many times. The chain couples TRBV6-4 to TRBJ1-5; tentatively, D is TRBD1 (6 bases). The CDR3 is 15 amino acids. V was pared by 6 bases and J by 6 bases, with 18 bases between. Germline CDR1 and CDR2: MRHNA and SNTAGT. The CDR3 region is CASSIRPGEGQPQHF. DNA of the CDR3: TGTGCCAGCAGCATCAGACCAGGGGAGGGTCAGCCCCAGCATTTT.

The V and J genes are TRBV6-5 and TRBJ2-7; TRBD1 matches at 10 bases. CDR1 MNHEY and CDR2 SVGAGI come from the germline V gene. The CDR3 runs 15 residues. The trim removed 2 bases at V and 5 bases at J, leaving 6 bases unmatched. The CDR3 here is CASSYATGGHNEQYF. In DNA form, the CDR3 reads TGTGCCAGCAGTTACGCGACAGGGGGCCACAACGAGCAGTACTTC.

This chain connects TRBV11-3 to TRBJ2-7; tentative D call: TRBD2 (5 bases). The CDR3 runs 12 residues. Germline V gene lookup returns CDR1 SGHNT and CDR2 YENEEA. Trimming shortened V by 8 bases and J by 7 bases, and 15 bases separated the two germline ends. DNA for the CDR3: TGTGCCAGCGGGAGAGATCCCGAGGAGCAGTACTTC. Translation gives CASGRDPEEQYF.

This rearrangement joins TRBV30 to TRBJ1-2; TRBD1 is a possible D gene (6 bases). V lost 1 base to trimming and J lost 10 bases, with 19 bases between them. This CDR3 contains 14 residues. Germline loops: CDR1 GTSNPN, CDR2 SVGIG (reference sequence). CDR3 DNA sequence: TGTGCCTGGAGTGACCTGGGGACACAAGCCGACTACACCTTC. It translates to CAWSDLGTQADYTF.

J is TRBJ1-5 and V is TRBV5-8; D call uncertain. The CDR3 has 18 residues. The ends were cut back, 2 bases at V and 0 bases at J, with 18 bases in the middle. Per the germline V gene, CDR1 is SGHTS and CDR2 is YDEGEE. Here the CDR3 reads CASSFLYATDYSNQPQHF. CDR3 DNA sequence: TGTGCCAGCAGCTTTTTATATGCTACAGACTATAGCAATCAGCCCCAGCATTTT.

This chain uses TRBV4-3 with TRBJ2-7, with 14 bases matching TRBD2. V lost 3 bases to trimming and J lost 4 bases; unmatched junction nucleotides: 5. Germline-derived CDR1 and CDR2 are LGHNA and YSLEER. The CDR3 is made up of 16 amino acids. The CDR3 region is CASSQARTSGGYEQYF. The CDR3 nucleotides read TGCGCCAGCAGCCAGGCCCGGACTAGCGGGGGGTACGAGCAGTACTTC.

In DNA, the CDR3 is TGTGCCAGCAGTAGACCGGGACAGGGTGCCGGGGAGCTGTTTTTT. The encoded protein is CASSRPGQGAGELFF. This sequence joins TRBV28 and TRBJ2-2; TRBD1 agrees at 9 bases. This CDR3 contains 15 residues. Germline CDR1 is MDHEN and CDR2 is SYDVKM. Trimming at V came to 5 bases and at J to 6 bases, leaving 7 bases not matched to a gene. The whole variable domain, filled in from reference TRBV28 and TRBJ2-2, reads DVKVTQSSRYLVKRTGEKVFLECVQDMDHENMFWYRQDPGLGLRLIYFSYDVKMKEKGDIPEGYSVSREKKERFSLILESASTNQTSMYLCASSRPGQGAGELFFGEGSRLTVL.

This chain's CDR3 is CASSQDPPLAGGGGTQYF. The CDR3, as DNA: TGTGCCAGCAGCCAAGATCCGCCTCTAGCGGGGGGGGGCGGGACGCAGTATTTT. The J gene is TRBJ2-3, the V gene TRBV3-1 (or the pseudogene TRBV3-2); 12 bases fit TRBD2. The junction had 13 bases not matched to a gene; V was cut back by 0 bases and J by 9 bases. The CDR3 has 18 amino acids. Germline assignment: CDR1 LGHDT and CDR2 YNNKEL (reference sequence).